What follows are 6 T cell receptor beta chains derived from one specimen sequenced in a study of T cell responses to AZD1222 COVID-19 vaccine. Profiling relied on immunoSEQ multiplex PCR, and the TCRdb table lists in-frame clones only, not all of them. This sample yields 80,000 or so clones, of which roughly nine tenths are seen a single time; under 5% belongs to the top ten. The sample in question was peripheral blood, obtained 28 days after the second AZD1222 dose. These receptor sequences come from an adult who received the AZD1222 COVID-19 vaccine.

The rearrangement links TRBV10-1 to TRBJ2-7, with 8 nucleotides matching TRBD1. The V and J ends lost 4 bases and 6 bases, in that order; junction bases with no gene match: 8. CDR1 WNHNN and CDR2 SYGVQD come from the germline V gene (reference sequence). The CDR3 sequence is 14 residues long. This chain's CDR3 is CASSGAGGRFEQYF. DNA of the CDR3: TGCGCCAGCAGTGGGGCAGGGGGCCGATTCGAGCAGTACTTC.

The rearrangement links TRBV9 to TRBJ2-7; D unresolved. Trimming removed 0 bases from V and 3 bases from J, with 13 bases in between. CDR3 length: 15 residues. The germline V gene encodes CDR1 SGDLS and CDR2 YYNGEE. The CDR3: CASSVGSASSYEQYF. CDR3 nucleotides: TGTGCCAGCAGCGTAGGATCGGCTAGTAGCTACGAGCAGTACTTC.

The CDR3 loop is CASSLAFDTYNEQFF. The CDR3 coding sequence is TGTGCCAGCAGCTTAGCCTTCGACACCTACAATGAGCAGTTCTTC. V gene TRBV7-2 combines with J gene TRBJ2-1; D call uncertain. V shed 0 bases and J shed 2 bases, with 8 bases lying between them. Per the germline V gene, CDR1 is SGHTA and CDR2 is FQGNSA. This CDR3 spans 15 amino acids.

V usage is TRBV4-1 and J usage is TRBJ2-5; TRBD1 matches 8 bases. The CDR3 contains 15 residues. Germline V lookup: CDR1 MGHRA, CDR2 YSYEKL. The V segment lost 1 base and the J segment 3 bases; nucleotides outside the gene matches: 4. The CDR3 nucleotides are TGCGCCAGCAGCCAAGGACAGGGGACTGAAGAGACCCAGTACTTC. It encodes CASSQGQGTEETQYF.

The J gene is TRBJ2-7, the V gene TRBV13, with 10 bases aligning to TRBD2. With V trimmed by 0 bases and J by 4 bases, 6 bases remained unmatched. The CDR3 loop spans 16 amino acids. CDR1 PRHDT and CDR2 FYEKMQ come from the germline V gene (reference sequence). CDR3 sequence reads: CASSLGPSGSWYEQYF. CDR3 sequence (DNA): TGTGCCAGCAGCTTAGGGCCTAGCGGGAGTTGGTACGAGCAGTACTTC.

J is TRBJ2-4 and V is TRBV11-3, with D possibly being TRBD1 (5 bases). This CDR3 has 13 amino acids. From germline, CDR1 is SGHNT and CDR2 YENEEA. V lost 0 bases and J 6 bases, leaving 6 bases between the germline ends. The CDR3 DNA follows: TGTGCCAGCAGCTTAGACCAGGGAAACATTCAGTACTTC. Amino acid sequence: CASSLDQGNIQYF. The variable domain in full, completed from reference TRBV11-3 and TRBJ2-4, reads EAGVVQSPRYKIIEKKQPVAFWCNPISGHNTLYWYLQNLGQGPELLIRYENEEAVDDSQLPKDRFSAERLKGVDSTLKIQPAELGDSAVYLCASSLDQGNIQYFGAGTRLSVL.